This TCR beta chain was identified in a study of Ad26.COV2.S vaccination and SARS-CoV-2 variants (dated by TCRdb to 2020 to 2022). For context, the study as a whole: Vaccine-arm donors came from COV1001, a multicentre, randomized, double-blind, placebo-controlled phase I-IIa trial of Ad26.COV2.S in healthy adults. Ad26.COV2.S was administered intramuscularly at a dose of 5x10^10 or 1x10^11 viral particles, either as one shot or as two shots given 56 days apart. The specificity and breadth of SARS-CoV-2-reactive T cell receptors after Ad26.COV2.S vaccination were assessed by TCRbeta repertoire sequencing. Trial participants were randomized into five groups of five, in which low-dose or high-dose Ad26.COV2.S was given once or twice, or placebo was given on both occasions. Blinding of investigators to trial group allocation was maintained during experiments and outcome assessment. A total of 32 samples were included in the TCR-sequenced set, comprising 19 Ad26.COV2.S vaccine recipients, 5 placebo recipients and 8 SARS-CoV-2 convalescent individuals.

General study outcomes and caveats: After vaccination, spike-specific CD8+ and CD4+ T cell responses were reported to show substantial breadth. Comparing responses between vaccine doses or regimens was not something the study was powered to do. Higher spike-specific TCR breadth was observed in Ad26.COV2.S recipients than in placebo recipients (P = 0.0014). Vaccine and placebo recipients had similar non-spike TCR breadth, a finding consistent with the vaccine containing only spike. The authors noted that total T cell responses may have been underestimated by the TCR breadth and depth analyses.

About this clone: The specificity of this receptor is unknown. Base qualities are not recorded, but no much larger clone differs from it by a single base.

The immunoSEQ Assay was the method used to sequence TCRbeta CDR3 regions. After extraction, genomic DNA underwent amplification by bias-controlled multiplex PCR, followed by high-throughput sequencing. Under the source paper's analysis protocol: To quantify the absolute abundance of every unique TCRbeta CDR3 region, sequences were collapsed and filtered. Usable DNA was measured by amplifying reference genes present in all nucleated cells, and TCRbeta template counts were normalized to that usable DNA to estimate T cell fraction. Repertoire TCRs were annotated as SARS-CoV-2-specific by exact matching of V gene, CDR3 amino acid sequence and J gene to a known reactive TCR set. The reference SARS-CoV-2 TCR set was derived from MIRA and filtered for enrichment in COVID-19-positive ImmuneCODE repertoires, a step that removed public or cross-reactive TCRs. Drawing on the MIRA antigens, annotated TCRs were analysed further at the level of specific ORF or position within ORF. Depth was the summed frequency of annotated unique rearrangements, while breadth was defined as annotated unique rearrangements over total unique productive rearrangements. TCR breadth was compared between groups using two-sided Wilcoxon rank-sum tests. TCRdb took over this immuneACCESS table, retaining in-frame rearrangements with V and J assigned. Such tables are incomplete; in checked studies, under half of the missing clones stem from an unresolved V gene, and the remainder is unexplained. The V and J calls and clone size come from that table; D and trimming were worked out from the DNA. The sample yields some 250,000 clones; around 87% were counted once. The ten largest account for about 11% of the sample.

Sample treatment or condition, as interpreted from the label and publication: some 19 received Ad26.COV2.S at low or high dose, single or two shots; 5 received placebo; per-sample allocation not given. Repertoires of vaccine and placebo recipients were sequenced from samples taken on day 63 after the first injection. Between 29 July and 7 August 2020, Cohort 1b enrolled 25 adults aged 18-55 years at one site in Boston, USA. Ad26.COV2.S was a replication-incompetent adenovirus type 26 vector expressing a prefusion-stabilized SARS-CoV-2 spike protein from the original Wuhan strain. Specimen: peripheral blood, collected in a trial of Ad26.COV2.S vaccine versus placebo. This clonotype originated in a person aged 18-65 years who received the Ad26.COV2.S COVID-19 vaccine or a placebo.

Here the CDR3 is given as CAWSVRQDNEQYF. The nucleotide sequence is given as TGTGCCTGGAGTGTCCGACAGGACAACGAGCAGTACTTC. Recombination joined TRBV30 with TRBJ2-7; TRBD1 could be the D gene, as 6 bases match. The CDR3, from cysteine to phenylalanine, totals 13 residues. Just the 39-base CDR3 DNA is kept, in frame starting at base 1. V is pared back by 0 bases and J by 5 bases, with 11 bases lying between the germline termini. CDR1 and CDR2 (GTSNPN, SVGIG) derive from the germline V gene (reference sequence).